The 10 T cell receptor beta chains below come from one sample, sequenced in a study of blood T cell repertoires in COVID-19. Generated by immunoSEQ multiplex PCR, the TCRdb table keeps only in-frame clones and is missing some. The sample lists some 300,000 clones, almost 90% occurring once. Sequencing input: PBMCs or T cells enriched from blood (not recorded which). These receptors came from a woman in her late teens or twenties with acute COVID-19.

In its sample, this clone was seen many times. The J gene is TRBJ1-3, the V gene TRBV5-1; unclear D gene. This CDR3 region has 17 residues. Trimming removed 0 bases at V and 2 bases at J, with 15 bases between. Germline V CDR1 and CDR2: SGHRS, YFSETQ. The DNA for the CDR3 is TGCGCCAGCAGCTTGGTAGGGAGTGCCGTGGCTGGAAACACCATATATTTT. Translating it yields CASSLVGSAVAGNTIYF.

The chain carries TRBV28 and TRBJ1-2, with a possible D match to TRBD1 (5 bases). V lost 1 base and J lost 4, with 10 bases in between. The CDR3 is made up of 14 amino acids. CDR1 and CDR2 (germline): MDHEN, SYDVKM. DNA of the CDR3: TGTGCCAGCAGTTTATCGACCACAGGCTATGGCTACACCTTC. This translates into CASSLSTTGYGYTF.

The chain uses TRBV28 and TRBJ2-7, with 14 bases matching TRBD2. CDR1 MDHEN and CDR2 SYDVKM come from the germline V gene. CDR3 length: 15 residues. V was clipped by 8 bases and J by 1 base; unmatched bases: 4. The CDR3 DNA follows: TGTGCCAGCCAAGGACTAGCGGGGGGATCCTACGAGCAGTACTTC. This gives the protein CASQGLAGGSYEQYF.

J is TRBJ1-2 and V is TRBV27; perhaps TRBD1 as D (5 bases). The V gene's germline CDR1 is MNHEY and CDR2 SMNVEV (reference sequence). CDR3 size: 13 residues. V shed 4 bases and J shed 5 bases, with 11 bases lying between them. The CDR3 coding sequence is TGTGCCAGCAGTTCGAGGGGAGGATATGGCTACACCTTC. The encoded protein is CASSSRGGYGYTF.

This clone was recorded only once. The rearrangement links TRBV29-1 to TRBJ1-1, with a tentative D call TRBD1 (6 bases). Between the trimmed V and J ends, which lost 3 bases and 0 bases, there was a span of 11 bases. The germline CDR1 and CDR2 sequences are SQVTM and ANQGSEA. The CDR3 sequence is 14 residues long. For the CDR3, the DNA is TGCAGCGTTGATCCGGGACAAATGAACACTGAAGCTTTCTTT. Amino acid sequence: CSVDPGQMNTEAFF.

A single count supports this clone. The final CDR3 position lacks the conserved phenylalanine or tryptophan, pointing to a likely read error. The DNA is left out, because the CDR3 cannot be placed on it with certainty; the CDR3 is given as TCRdb lists it. V and J are TRBV30 and TRBJ2-4; the table's D call TRBD1 went unverified against the DNA. The CDR3 length equals 12 residues, ends included. Looked up from germline, CDR1 is GTSNPN and CDR2 is SVGIG (reference sequence). The CDR3 is CAWSPPETGSPY.

This rearrangement joins TRBV28 to TRBJ1-5; tentatively, D is TRBD1 (5 bases). V was clipped by 6 bases and J by 3 bases, with 12 bases between them. Germline V gene sequence: CDR1 MDHEN, CDR2 SYDVKM. The CDR3 sequence is 14 residues long. The chain's CDR3 is CASSQAGNNQPQHF. DNA for the CDR3: TGTGCCAGCAGCCAGGCAGGGAACAATCAGCCCCAGCATTTT.

This sequence joins TRBV19 and TRBJ2-1; D not certain. V gave up 3 bases and J gave up 0 bases, with 6 bases separating them. The CDR3 contains 14 residues. Germline lookup yields CDR1 LNHDA and CDR2 SQIVND (reference sequence). CDR3 in DNA: TGTGCCAGTAGTATCCCTAGCTCCTACAATGAGCAGTTCTTC. Translated, it gives CASSIPSSYNEQFF.

V and J are TRBV9 and TRBJ2-7; 9 nucleotides agree with TRBD2. Germline CDR1 SGDLS, CDR2 YYNGEE. The J segment lost 6 bases and the V segment lost 0 bases, leaving 7 bases of the junction unmatched. The CDR3 extends over 15 amino acids. This CDR3 reads CASSVAGLAGSEQYF. The CDR3 DNA reads as TGTGCCAGCAGCGTAGCTGGCCTAGCGGGAAGCGAGCAGTACTTC. Full variable domain (remainder filled in from reference TRBV9 and TRBJ2-7): DSGVTQTPKHLITATGQRVTLRCSPRSGDLSVYWYQQSLDQGLQFLIQYYNGEERAKGNILERFSAQQFPDLHSELNLSSLELGDSALYFCASSVAGLAGSEQYFGPGTRLTVT.

This clone was seen more than once but under ten times. The CDR3 sequence: CASSRNPGANTGELFF. As DNA, the CDR3 is TGTGCCAGCAGCCGGAACCCGGGAGCGAACACCGGGGAGCTGTTTTTT. The V and J genes are TRBV7-3 and TRBJ2-2; tentatively, D is TRBD2 (6 bases). The ends were cut back, 5 bases at V and 0 bases at J, with 13 bases in the middle. The CDR3 totals 16 residues. The germline V gene encodes CDR1 SGHTA and CDR2 FQGTGA.